What follows describes a single TCR beta chain. Its antigen remains unknown. Every participating donor gave one draw, a heparinised blood sample averaging about 120 mL. The authors sorted CD4+ naive, central memory, regulatory and stem cell-like memory cells via CD45RO/CCR7/CD25/CD127/CD95/CD27. This entry belongs to a study of beta chain features in type 1 diabetes. Expressed TCRB transcripts got sequenced, as all isolated RNA was reverse transcribed. Libraries were prepared by immunoSEQ multiplex PCR; TCRdb keeps only in-frame clonotypes and omits some of them. The sample contains under 800,000 clones, about 14% of which appear only once. The CDR3 is made up of 15 amino acids. J gave up 4 bases and V 3 bases, and 4 bases lay outside the gene matches. CDR1 SGDLS and CDR2 YYNGEE come from the germline V gene. Study observations and caveats: Across patients, naive, central memory and Treg TCRB repertoires exhibited apparently greater similarity than was observed across healthy donors. Insertion counts at VDJ junctions were lower in type 1 diabetes patients, who also showed more deletions there.

The receptor was isolated from a man between 18 and 35 years old in good health. This chain links TRBV9 with TRBJ2-2; 9 nucleotides match TRBD2. Sequencing used naive CD4+ T cells from blood. CDR3 in amino acids: CASSASGGTTGELFF. The CDR3 nucleotides read TGTGCCAGCAGCGCGAGCGGGGGGACCACCGGGGAGCTGTTTTTT.